These 19 T cell receptor beta chains were sequenced from one sample in a study of beta chain features in type 1 diabetes. General observations from the study: Shortening that was moderate but significant affected the TCRB CDR3s of Type 1 diabetes patients in all four CD4+ subsets.

Every isolated RNA sample was fully reverse transcribed, so sequencing captured expressed TCRB transcripts. The protocol was immunoSEQ multiplex PCR, while the TCRdb copy is restricted to in-frame clones and leaves out a portion. The repertoire has 240,000 or so clones, more than 11% of them found once; the top ten carry 0.019%. Their antigen targets remain unknown. Sequencing was performed on naive CD4+ T cells from blood. These receptors were obtained from a man aged 25-45 years with type 1 diabetes.

V is TRBV9 and J is TRBJ2-1; TRBD2 aligns across 7 bases. Germline V CDR1 and CDR2: SGDLS, YYNGEE. V gave up 1 base and J gave up 7 bases; unmatched junction bases: 2. The CDR3 has 13 amino acids. The CDR3 is CASSVQGGNEQFF. CDR3 sequence (DNA): TGTGCCAGCAGCGTACAGGGAGGGAATGAGCAGTTCTTC. The full variable domain, with the rest looked up from reference TRBV9 and TRBJ2-1, is DSGVTQTPKHLITATGQRVTLRCSPRSGDLSVYWYQQSLDQGLQFLIQYYNGEERAKGNILERFSAQQFPDLHSELNLSSLELGDSALYFCASSVQGGNEQFFGPGTRLTVL.

This chain uses TRBV6-1 with TRBJ2-3, with no clear D. The CDR3 covers 15 residues. The ends were cut back, 5 bases at V and 2 bases at J, with 14 bases in the middle. Germline V gives CDR1 MNHNS, CDR2 SASEGT. Here the CDR3 reads CASSKTRHATDTQYF. The CDR3 DNA follows: TGTGCCAGCAGTAAAACACGACACGCCACAGATACGCAGTATTTT.

The sample holds a few counts of this clone. The genes are TRBV7-2 and TRBJ2-7; TRBD1 matches at 7 bases. The CDR3 length is 13 residues. Trimming took 5 bases from V and 7 from J; bases not matched to a gene: 8. Germline assignment: CDR1 SGHTA and CDR2 FQGNSA. CDR3 in amino acids: CASSTATGWEQYF. In DNA form, the CDR3 reads TGTGCCAGCAGCACGGCGACAGGGTGGGAGCAGTACTTC.

This clone was counted only a few times. V and J are TRBV30 and TRBJ1-5; 8 nucleotides align to TRBD1. This CDR3 has 15 residues. Germline CDR1 reads GTSNPN; CDR2 reads SVGIG (reference sequence). V was clipped by 5 bases and J by 2 bases; unmatched bases: 8. The CDR3, as DNA: TGTGCCTGGGGTCAGGGGGCAGGGGGCAATCAGCCCCAGCATTTT. Protein: CAWGQGAGGNQPQHF.

This clone was observed a few times. The chain recombines TRBV5-6 with TRBJ1-2, with D unclear. Deletions cut 0 bases from V and 5 bases from J, with 11 bases between. The germline CDR1 and CDR2 sequences are SGHDT and YYEEEE. The CDR3 sequence is 14 residues long. CDR3 DNA: TGTGCCAGCAGCTTGGCCGGTGGAGGGTATGGCTACACCTTC. Protein product: CASSLAGGGYGYTF.

V is TRBV5-1 and J is TRBJ1-6; maybe TRBD1 (6 bases). The CDR3 runs to 16 residues. Per germline, CDR1 SGHRS and CDR2 YFSETQ. V was pared by 0 bases and J by 4 bases, with 11 bases between. CDR3 in DNA: TGCGCCAGCAGCTTGGCCGGGGGGGCTTATAATTCACCCCTCCACTTT. Its translation: CASSLAGGAYNSPLHF.

J is TRBJ2-1 and V is TRBV7-2; D gene unclear. Trimming shortened V by 6 bases and J by 0 bases, and 12 bases separated the two germline ends. CDR3 length: 15 residues. Germline lookup yields CDR1 SGHTA and CDR2 FQGNSA. CDR3 amino acids: CASRRDSSSYNEQFF. CDR3 DNA: TGTGCCAGCAGGAGAGACTCGAGCTCCTACAATGAGCAGTTCTTC.

This clone was detected a few times. This chain joins TRBV21-1 and TRBJ1-3; the listed D gene, TRBD1, was not tested against the DNA. TRBV21-1 is given as a pseudogene. CDR3 length equals 14 residues. The CDR3 DNA is TGTGCCAGCAGCGAGGGGGACGCTGGAAACACCATATATTTT. This translates into CASSEGDAGNTIYF.

This clone was seen only a few times. The chain combines TRBV6-1 with TRBJ2-5, with 11 bases matching TRBD1. Germline CDR1 is MNHNS and CDR2 is SASEGT. The CDR3 contains 14 residues. V gave up 11 bases and J gave up 4 bases; unmatched junction bases: 9. The CDR3 DNA reads as TGTGCCGGCCAAACCGGGACAGGGGGAGAGACCCAGTACTTC. It is translated as CAGQTGTGGETQYF.

This clone was counted a few times. The V and J genes are TRBV2 and TRBJ2-3; the match to TRBD2 covers 8 bases. The trim removed 3 bases at V and 8 bases at J, leaving 4 bases unmatched. Germline loops: CDR1 SNHLY, CDR2 FYNNEI. This CDR3 region has 13 residues. The CDR3 here is CASSDGGATTQYF. In DNA form, the CDR3 reads TGTGCCAGCAGTGACGGGGGGGCGACTACGCAGTATTTT.

V is TRBV2 and J is TRBJ2-1, with 13 bases identical to TRBD2. The CDR3 has 19 residues. J gave up 2 bases and V 5 bases, and 12 bases lay outside the gene matches. The V gene's germline CDR1 is SNHLY and CDR2 FYNNEI. CDR3 loop: CASSRRLAGGEDAYNEQFF. CDR3 nucleotide sequence: TGTGCCAGCAGTAGGCGACTAGCGGGGGGCGAGGACGCCTACAATGAGCAGTTCTTC.

This chain joins TRBV10-3 and TRBJ1-6, with D tentatively TRBD1 (5 bases). The CDR3 covers 13 residues. Trimming shortened V by 7 bases and J by 5 bases, and 9 bases separated the two germline ends. Per the germline V gene, CDR1 is ENHRY and CDR2 is SYGVKD. CDR3 DNA sequence: TGTGCCATCACGCAGGGTAATAATTCACCCCTCCACTTT. Residues: CAITQGNNSPLHF.

The V gene is TRBV5-1, the J gene TRBJ2-5; 8 positions agree with TRBD1. Germline assignment: CDR1 SGHRS and CDR2 YFSETQ. Trimming cost V 4 bases and J 4 bases; bases outside gene matches: 3. CDR3 size: 13 residues. The CDR3 loop reads CASSPGQGETQYF. CDR3 in DNA: TGCGCCAGCAGCCCCGGACAGGGAGAGACCCAGTACTTC.

The chain uses TRBV19 and TRBJ1-5, with unresolved D. The V and J ends lost 3 bases and 0 bases respectively, with 9 bases between them. The CDR3 runs to 15 residues. Germline CDR1 and CDR2: LNHDA and SQIVND (reference sequence). The DNA of the CDR3 is TGTGCCAGTAGTATTCAGAGACATAGCAATCAGCCCCAGCATTTT. Translating gives CASSIQRHSNQPQHF.

The V call is TRBV5-1, the J call TRBJ2-3; 7 nucleotides match TRBD2. CDR1 is SGHRS and CDR2 is YFSETQ in the germline V gene. The CDR3 covers 14 residues. Trimming cost V 5 bases and J 0 bases; bases outside gene matches: 3. In DNA form, the CDR3 reads TGCGCCAGCAGACCAGCGGGAAGCACAGATACGCAGTATTTT. It specifies CASRPAGSTDTQYF.

The chain couples TRBV15 to TRBJ1-5; D gene unclear. The germline V gene has CDR1 LNHNV and CDR2 YYDKDF (reference sequence). With 3 bases removed from V and 5 bases from J, the gap between germline ends came to 8 bases. The CDR3 length is 13 residues. The DNA for the CDR3 is TGTGCCACCAGCAGCGGAGTCGATCAGCCCCAGCATTTT. Protein product: CATSSGVDQPQHF.

V usage is TRBV30 and J usage is TRBJ2-1, with 9 bases fitting TRBD1. The V segment lost 1 base and the J segment 5 bases; nucleotides outside the gene matches: 21. This CDR3 comprises 20 residues. Germline V gene sequence: CDR1 GTSNPN, CDR2 SVGIG (reference sequence). The chain's CDR3 is CAWSDPGQGFPGHSHNEQFF. Here the CDR3 DNA reads TGTGCCTGGAGTGACCCGGGACAGGGCTTCCCGGGTCATTCCCACAATGAGCAGTTCTTC.

V and J are TRBV7-6 and TRBJ2-1; D is unresolved. CDR1 and CDR2 (germline): SGHVS, FNYEAQ. V lost 0 bases, J lost 5 bases, and 5 bases lay in between. CDR3 size: 13 residues. As DNA, the CDR3 is TGTGCCAGCAGCTTAGCACAGAACAATGAGCAGTTCTTC. Protein sequence: CASSLAQNNEQFF. Full variable domain (outside the CDR3, taken from reference TRBV7-6 and TRBJ2-1): GAGVSQSPRYKVTKRGQDVALRCDPISGHVSLYWYRQALGQGPEFLTYFNYEAQQDKSGLPNDRFSAERPEGSISTLTIQRTEQRDSAMYRCASSLAQNNEQFFGPGTRLTVL.

This clone was recorded once. The chain has TRBV19 and TRBJ1-2; D is possibly TRBD1 (5 bases). With 3 bases removed from V and 6 bases from J, the gap between germline ends came to 11 bases. The CDR3 loop spans 13 amino acids. Looked up from germline, CDR1 is LNHDA and CDR2 is SQIVND (reference sequence). The CDR3 reads CASSIQGKDGYTF. For the CDR3, the DNA is TGTGCCAGTAGTATCCAGGGAAAGGATGGCTACACCTTC.